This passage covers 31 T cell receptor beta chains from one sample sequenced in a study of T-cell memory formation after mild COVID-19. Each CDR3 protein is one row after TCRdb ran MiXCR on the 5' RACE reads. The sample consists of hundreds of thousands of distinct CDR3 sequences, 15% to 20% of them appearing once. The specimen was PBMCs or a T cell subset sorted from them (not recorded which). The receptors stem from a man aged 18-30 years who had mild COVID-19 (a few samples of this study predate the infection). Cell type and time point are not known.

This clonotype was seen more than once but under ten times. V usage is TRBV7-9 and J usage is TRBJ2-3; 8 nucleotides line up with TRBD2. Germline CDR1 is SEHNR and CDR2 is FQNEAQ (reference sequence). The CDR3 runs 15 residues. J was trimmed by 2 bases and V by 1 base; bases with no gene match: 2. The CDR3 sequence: CASSLVREVTDTQYF. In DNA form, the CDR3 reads TGTGCCAGCAGCTTAGTGCGGGAGGTCACAGATACGCAGTATTTT.

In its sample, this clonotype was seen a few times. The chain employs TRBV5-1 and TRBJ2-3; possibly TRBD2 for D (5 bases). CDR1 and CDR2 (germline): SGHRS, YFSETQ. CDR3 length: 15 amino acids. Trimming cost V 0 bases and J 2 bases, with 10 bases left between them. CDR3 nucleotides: TGCGCCAGCAGCTTGGTCGGGATCAACACAGATACGCAGTATTTT. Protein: CASSLVGINTDTQYF.

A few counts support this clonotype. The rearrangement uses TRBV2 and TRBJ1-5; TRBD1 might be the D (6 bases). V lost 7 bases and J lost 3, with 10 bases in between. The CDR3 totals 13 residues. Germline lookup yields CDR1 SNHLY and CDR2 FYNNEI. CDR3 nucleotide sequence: TGTGCCAGCAACGGACAGTACAATCAGCCCCAGCATTTT. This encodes CASNGQYNQPQHF.

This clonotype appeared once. The CDR3 reads CASSRGTGDTGELFF. The CDR3 region has the DNA TGCGCCAGCAGCCGAGGGACAGGGGACACCGGGGAGCTGTTTTTT. The chain has TRBV4-3 and TRBJ2-2, with TRBD1 matching over 10 bases. Germline loops: CDR1 LGHNA, CDR2 YSLEER. After removal of 4 bases from V and 3 bases from J, the junction contained 2 bases not matched to a gene. CDR3 length: 15 residues.

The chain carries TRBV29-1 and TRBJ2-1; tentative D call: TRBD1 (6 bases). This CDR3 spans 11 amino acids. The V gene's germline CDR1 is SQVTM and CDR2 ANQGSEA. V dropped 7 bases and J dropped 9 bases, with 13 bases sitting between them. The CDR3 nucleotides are TGCAGCGCCTCTCAGGGGCGTGAGCAGTTCTTC. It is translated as CSASQGREQFF.

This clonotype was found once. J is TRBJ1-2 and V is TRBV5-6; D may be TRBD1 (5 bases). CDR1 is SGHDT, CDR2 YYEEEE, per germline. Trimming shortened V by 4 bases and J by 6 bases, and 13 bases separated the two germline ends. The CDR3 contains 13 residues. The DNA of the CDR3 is TGTGCCAGCAGCCCGGGACCGGCAAATGGCTACACCTTC. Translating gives CASSPGPANGYTF.

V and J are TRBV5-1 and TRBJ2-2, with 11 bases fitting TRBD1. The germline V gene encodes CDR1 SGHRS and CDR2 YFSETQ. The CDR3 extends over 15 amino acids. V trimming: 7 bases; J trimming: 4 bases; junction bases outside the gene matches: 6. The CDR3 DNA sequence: TGCGCCAGCGGACAGGGGGCGATGGGCACCGGGGAGCTGTTTTTT. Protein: CASGQGAMGTGELFF.

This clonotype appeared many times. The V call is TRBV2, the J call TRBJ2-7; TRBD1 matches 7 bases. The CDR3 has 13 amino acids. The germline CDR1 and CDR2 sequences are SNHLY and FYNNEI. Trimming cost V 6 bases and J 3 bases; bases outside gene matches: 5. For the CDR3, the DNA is TGTGCCAGCAGGAGGGACAGTAACTACGAGCAGTACGTC. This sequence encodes CASRRDSNYEQYV.

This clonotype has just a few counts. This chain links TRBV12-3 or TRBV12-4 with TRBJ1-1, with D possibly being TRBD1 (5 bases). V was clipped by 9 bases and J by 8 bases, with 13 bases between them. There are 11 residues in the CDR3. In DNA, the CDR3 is TGTGCCAGTTTTTCAGGGATCGAAGCTTTCTTT. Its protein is CASFSGIEAFF.

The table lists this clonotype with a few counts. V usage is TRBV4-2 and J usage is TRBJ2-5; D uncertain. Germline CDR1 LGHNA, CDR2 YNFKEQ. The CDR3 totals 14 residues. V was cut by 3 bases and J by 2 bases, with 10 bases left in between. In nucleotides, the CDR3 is TGTGCCAGCAGCCAGGACGTCGTTCAAGAGACCCAGTACTTC. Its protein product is CASSQDVVQETQYF.

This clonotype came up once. CDR3 nucleotide sequence: TGTGCCAGCTCACCACAAGAGTACTCACCCTTTGGGTGCACCTTC. It encodes CASSPQEYSPFGCTF. The chain recombines TRBV18 with TRBJ1-2; D remains ambiguous. The germline V gene encodes CDR1 KGHSH and CDR2 LQKENI. The CDR3 is made up of 15 amino acids. Trimming removed 1 base from V and 13 bases from J, with 22 bases in between.

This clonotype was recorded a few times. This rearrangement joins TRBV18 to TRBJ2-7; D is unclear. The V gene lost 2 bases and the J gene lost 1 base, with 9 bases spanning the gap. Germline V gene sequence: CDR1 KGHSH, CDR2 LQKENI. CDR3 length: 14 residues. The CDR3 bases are TGTGCCAGCTCACCAGATCTACAGTCCTACGAGCAGTACTTC. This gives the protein CASSPDLQSYEQYF.

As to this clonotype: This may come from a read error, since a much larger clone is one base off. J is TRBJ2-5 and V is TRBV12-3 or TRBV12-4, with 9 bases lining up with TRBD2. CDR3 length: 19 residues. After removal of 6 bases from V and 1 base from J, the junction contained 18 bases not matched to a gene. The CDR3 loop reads CASSTSWIAGAPIQETQYF. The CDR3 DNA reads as TGTGCCAGCAGCACCAGTTGGATAGCGGGGGCCCCCATCCAAGAGACCCAGTACTTC.

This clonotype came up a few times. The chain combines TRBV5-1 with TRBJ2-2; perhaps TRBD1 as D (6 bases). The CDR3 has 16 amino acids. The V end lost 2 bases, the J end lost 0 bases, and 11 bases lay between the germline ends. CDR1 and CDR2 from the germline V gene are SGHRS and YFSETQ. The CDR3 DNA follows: TGCGCCAGCAGCTTTAGAGGGACAACGAACACCGGGGAGCTGTTTTTT. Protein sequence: CASSFRGTTNTGELFF.

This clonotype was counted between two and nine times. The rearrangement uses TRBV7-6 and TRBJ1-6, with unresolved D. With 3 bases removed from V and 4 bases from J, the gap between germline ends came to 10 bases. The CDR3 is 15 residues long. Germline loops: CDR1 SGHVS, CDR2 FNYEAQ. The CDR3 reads CASSFTGPYNSPLHF. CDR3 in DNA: TGTGCCAGCAGCTTTACCGGACCGTATAATTCACCCCTCCACTTT.

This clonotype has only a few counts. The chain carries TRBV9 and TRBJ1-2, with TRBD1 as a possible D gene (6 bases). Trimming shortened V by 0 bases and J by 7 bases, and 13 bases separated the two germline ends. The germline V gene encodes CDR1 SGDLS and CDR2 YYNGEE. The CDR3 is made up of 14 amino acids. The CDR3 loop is CASSVATGGGGYTF. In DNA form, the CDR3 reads TGTGCCAGCAGCGTAGCTACGGGGGGCGGTGGCTACACCTTC. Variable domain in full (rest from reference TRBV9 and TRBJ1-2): DSGVTQTPKHLITATGQRVTLRCSPRSGDLSVYWYQQSLDQGLQFLIQYYNGEERAKGNILERFSAQQFPDLHSELNLSSLELGDSALYFCASSVATGGGGYTFGSGTRLTVV.

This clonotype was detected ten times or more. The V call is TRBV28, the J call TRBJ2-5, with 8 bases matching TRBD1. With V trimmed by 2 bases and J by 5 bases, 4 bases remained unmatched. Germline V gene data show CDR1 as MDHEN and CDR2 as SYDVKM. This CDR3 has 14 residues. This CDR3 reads CASSLQGASETQYF. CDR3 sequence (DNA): TGTGCCAGCAGTTTACAGGGGGCATCGGAGACCCAGTACTTC.

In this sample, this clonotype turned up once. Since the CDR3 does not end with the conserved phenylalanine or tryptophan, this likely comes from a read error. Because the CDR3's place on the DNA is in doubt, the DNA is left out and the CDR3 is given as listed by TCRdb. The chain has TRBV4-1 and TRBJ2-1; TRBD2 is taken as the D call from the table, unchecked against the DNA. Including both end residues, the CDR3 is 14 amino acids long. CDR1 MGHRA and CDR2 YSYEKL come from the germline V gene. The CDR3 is CASSQDWGPERSFL.

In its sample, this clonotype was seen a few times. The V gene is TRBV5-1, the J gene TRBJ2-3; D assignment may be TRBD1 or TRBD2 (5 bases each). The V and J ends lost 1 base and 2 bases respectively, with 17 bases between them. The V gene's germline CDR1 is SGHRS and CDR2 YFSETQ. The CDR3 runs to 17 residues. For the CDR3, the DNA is TGCGCCAGCAGCTTGTCGAGGGGCGCGGGTTTCACAGATACGCAGTATTTT. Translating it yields CASSLSRGAGFTDTQYF.

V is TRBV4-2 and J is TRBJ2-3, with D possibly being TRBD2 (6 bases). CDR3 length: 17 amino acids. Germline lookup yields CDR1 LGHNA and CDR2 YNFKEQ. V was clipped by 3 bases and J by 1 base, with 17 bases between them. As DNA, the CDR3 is TGTGCCAGCAGCCACCCGTCTTTTAGCGGCGGCACAGATACGCAGTATTTT. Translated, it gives CASSHPSFSGGTDTQYF.

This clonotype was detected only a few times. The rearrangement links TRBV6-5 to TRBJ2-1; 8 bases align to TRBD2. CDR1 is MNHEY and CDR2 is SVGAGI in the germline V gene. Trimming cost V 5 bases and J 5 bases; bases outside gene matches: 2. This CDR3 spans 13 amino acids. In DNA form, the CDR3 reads TGTGCCAGCAGTCGCGGGAGGCACAATGAGCAGTTCTTC. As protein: CASSRGRHNEQFF.

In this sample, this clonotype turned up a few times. The CDR3, as DNA: TGTGCCACGTCTGGAAACACCATATATTTT. This encodes CATSGNTIYF. J is TRBJ1-3 and V is TRBV15; no clear D. V lost 9 bases, J lost 1 base, and 1 base lay in between. The CDR3 covers 10 residues. Germline V lookup: CDR1 LNHNV, CDR2 YYDKDF (reference sequence). Based on the CDR3 plus reference TRBV15 and TRBJ1-3, the full variable domain is DAMVIQNPRYQVTQFGKPVTLSCSQTLNHNVMYWYQQKSSQAPKLLFHYYDKDFNNEADTPDNFQSRRPNTSFCFLDIRSPGLGDTAMYLCATSGNTIYFGEGSWLTVV.

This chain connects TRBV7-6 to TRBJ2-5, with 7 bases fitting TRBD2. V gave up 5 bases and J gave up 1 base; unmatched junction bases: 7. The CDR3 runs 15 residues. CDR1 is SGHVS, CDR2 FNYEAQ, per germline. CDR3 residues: CASSPIAGRQETQYF. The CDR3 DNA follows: TGTGCCAGCAGCCCAATAGCGGGCCGCCAAGAGACCCAGTACTTC. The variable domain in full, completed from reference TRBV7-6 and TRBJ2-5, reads GAGVSQSPRYKVTKRGQDVALRCDPISGHVSLYWYRQALGQGPEFLTYFNYEAQQDKSGLPNDRFSAERPEGSISTLTIQRTEQRDSAMYRCASSPIAGRQETQYFGPGTRLLVL.

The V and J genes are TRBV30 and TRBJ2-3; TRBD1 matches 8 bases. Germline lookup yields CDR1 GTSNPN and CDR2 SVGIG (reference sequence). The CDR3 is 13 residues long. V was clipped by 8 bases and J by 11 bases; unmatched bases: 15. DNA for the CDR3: TGTGCCGAGGACAGGGTAAAGGAGGGAGGGCAGTATTTT. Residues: CAEDRVKEGGQYF.

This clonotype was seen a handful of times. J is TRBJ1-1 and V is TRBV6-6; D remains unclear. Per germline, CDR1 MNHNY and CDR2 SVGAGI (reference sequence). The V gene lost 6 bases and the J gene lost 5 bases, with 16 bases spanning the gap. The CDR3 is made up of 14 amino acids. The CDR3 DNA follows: TGTGCCAGCAGACTCAGGACTTCCACTACTGAAGCTTTCTTT. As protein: CASRLRTSTTEAFF.

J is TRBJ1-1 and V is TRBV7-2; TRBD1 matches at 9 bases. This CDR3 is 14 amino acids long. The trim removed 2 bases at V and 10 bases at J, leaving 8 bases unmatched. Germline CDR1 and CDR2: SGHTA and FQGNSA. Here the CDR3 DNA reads TGTGCCAGCAGCTTAAGGGTCGGGACAGGGCGAGCTTTCTTT. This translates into CASSLRVGTGRAFF. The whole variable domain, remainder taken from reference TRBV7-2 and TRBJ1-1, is GAGVSQSPSNKVTEKGKDVELRCDPISGHTALYWYRQSLGQGLEFLIYFQGNSAPDKSGLPSDRFSAERTGGSVSTLTIQRTQQEDSAVYLCASSLRVGTGRAFFGQGTRLTVV.

CDR3 loop: CSARVASINTGELFF. CDR3 in DNA: TGCAGTGCTAGAGTGGCTAGTATCAACACCGGGGAGCTGTTTTTT. The V and J genes are TRBV20-1 and TRBJ2-2, with unresolved D. Trimming pared 1 base from V and 2 bases from J, leaving 11 bases between. The CDR3 sequence is 15 residues long. Per the germline V gene, CDR1 is DFQATT and CDR2 is SNEGSKA (reference sequence).

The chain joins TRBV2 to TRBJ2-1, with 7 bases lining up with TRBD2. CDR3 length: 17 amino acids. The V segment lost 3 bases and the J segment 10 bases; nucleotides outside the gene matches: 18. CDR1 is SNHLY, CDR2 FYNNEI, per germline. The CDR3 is CASSDSGFRGGRNEQFF. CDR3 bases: TGTGCCAGCAGTGACTCCGGGTTTCGCGGGGGTCGGAACGAGCAGTTCTTC.

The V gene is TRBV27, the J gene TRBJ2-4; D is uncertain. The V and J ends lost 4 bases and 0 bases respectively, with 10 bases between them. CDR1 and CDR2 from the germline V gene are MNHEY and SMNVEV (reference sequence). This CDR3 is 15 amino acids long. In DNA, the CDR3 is TGTGCCAGCAGTTCCGGAAGTCTAGCCAAAAACATTCAGTACTTC. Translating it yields CASSSGSLAKNIQYF.

CDR3 DNA: TGTGCCAGCAGTTTTGTAAGGGCTGGAAACACCATATATTTT. It codes for CASSFVRAGNTIYF. This chain joins TRBV28 and TRBJ1-3; D not certain. Germline V gene sequence: CDR1 MDHEN, CDR2 SYDVKM. There are 14 residues in the CDR3. Trimming removed 3 bases from V and 2 bases from J, with 8 bases in between.

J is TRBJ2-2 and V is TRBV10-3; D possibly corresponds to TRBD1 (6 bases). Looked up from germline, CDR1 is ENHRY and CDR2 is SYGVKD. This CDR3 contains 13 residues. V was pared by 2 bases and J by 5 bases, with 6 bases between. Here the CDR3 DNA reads TGTGCCATCAGTGAGGGGACAACCGGGGAGCTGTTTTTT. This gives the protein CAISEGTTGELFF.